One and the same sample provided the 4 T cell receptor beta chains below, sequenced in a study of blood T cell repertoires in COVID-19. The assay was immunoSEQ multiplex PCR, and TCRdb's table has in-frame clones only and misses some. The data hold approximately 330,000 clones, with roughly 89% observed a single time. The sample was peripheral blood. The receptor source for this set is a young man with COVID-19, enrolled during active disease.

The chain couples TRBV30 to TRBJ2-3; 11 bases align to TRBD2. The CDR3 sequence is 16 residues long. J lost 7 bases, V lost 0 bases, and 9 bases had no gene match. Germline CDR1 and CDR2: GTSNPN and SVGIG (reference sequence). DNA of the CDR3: TGTGCCTGGAGTGTACCGGCTAGCGGGAGGAAGAATACGCAGTATTTT. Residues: CAWSVPASGRKNTQYF.

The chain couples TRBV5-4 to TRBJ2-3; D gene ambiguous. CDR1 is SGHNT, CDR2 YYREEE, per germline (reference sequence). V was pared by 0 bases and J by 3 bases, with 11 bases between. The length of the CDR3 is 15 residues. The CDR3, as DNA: TGTGCCAGCAGCTTGGGTCAGACGAGGACAGATACGCAGTATTTT. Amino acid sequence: CASSLGQTRTDTQYF.

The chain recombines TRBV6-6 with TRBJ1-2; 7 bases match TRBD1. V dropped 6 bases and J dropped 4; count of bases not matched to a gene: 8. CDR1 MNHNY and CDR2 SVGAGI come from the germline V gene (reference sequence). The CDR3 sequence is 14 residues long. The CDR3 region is CASSPGTVTYGYTF. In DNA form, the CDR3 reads TGTGCCAGCAGCCCCGGGACAGTCACCTATGGCTACACCTTC.

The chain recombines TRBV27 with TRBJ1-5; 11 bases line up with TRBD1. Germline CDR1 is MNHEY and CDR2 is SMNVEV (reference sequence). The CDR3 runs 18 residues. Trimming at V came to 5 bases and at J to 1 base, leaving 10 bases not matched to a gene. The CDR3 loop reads CASSITWTGGRSNQPQHF. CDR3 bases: TGTGCCAGCAGTATAACTTGGACAGGGGGCAGGAGCAATCAGCCCCAGCATTTT.